Following are 22 T cell receptor beta chains from one sample sequenced in a study of T-cell reconstitution after alpha-beta-depleted transplantation in children. Using unique molecular identifiers, the investigators prepared the TCRbeta library. MiXCR was run by TCRdb on the PCR reads, yielding one entry per CDR3 protein. The sample contains about 280,000 distinct CDR3 sequences, about 9.9% of which appear only once. Sequencing used peripheral blood, obtained 180 days after TCRalphabeta/CD19-depleted stem cell transplant. These receptors were taken from a male patient between 2 and 9 years old who had a stem cell transplant for chronic granulomatous disease, so the T cells may come from the graft donor.

Details on this clonotype: A much larger clone sits a single nucleotide away, making a read error possible. Without the conserved terminal phenylalanine or tryptophan, this CDR3 likely stems from a read error. V usage is TRBV4-2 and J usage is TRBJ2-2; 9 positions agree with TRBD2. The CDR3 length is 14 residues. In germline, CDR1 is LGHNA, CDR2 YNFKEQ. V lost 1 base to trimming and J lost 10 bases; unmatched junction nucleotides: 4. This chain's CDR3 is CASSQARTSVELFL. CDR3 coding DNA: TGTGCCAGCAGCCAAGCTCGGACTAGCGTGGAGCTGTTTCTT.

This clonotype has a count of ten or more. The V and J genes are TRBV5-1 and TRBJ2-3, with a tentative D call TRBD1 (6 bases). Germline V gene data show CDR1 as SGHRS and CDR2 as YFSETQ. The CDR3 extends over 15 amino acids. The V end was cut by 0 bases, the J end by 1 base, with 9 bases between. DNA of the CDR3: TGCGCCAGCAGCTTGGTTGGGGGCCGCACAGATACGCAGTATTTT. It codes for CASSLVGGRTDTQYF.

Ten or more counts support this clonotype. The chain employs TRBV3-1 and TRBJ2-7; TRBD1 might be the D (5 bases). The germline CDR1 and CDR2 sequences are LGHDT and YNNKEL (reference sequence). The CDR3 consists of 16 residues. Deletions cut 0 bases from V and 2 bases from J, with 14 bases between. The CDR3 DNA reads as TGTGCCAGCAGCCAAGAAGGGGAACGGATAGCCTACGAGCAGTACTTC. Translating gives CASSQEGERIAYEQYF.

A single count supports this clonotype. This may be a read error, as it is one base from a much larger clone. The chain uses TRBV6-2 or TRBV6-3 and TRBJ2-5; D may be TRBD1 (5 bases). The CDR3 totals 16 residues. Germline-derived CDR1 and CDR2 are MNHEY and SVGEGT. CDR3: CATSLRIRGPTKTQYF. CDR3 nucleotides: TGTGCCACCAGTCTCCGGATTAGGGGTCCTACGAAGACCCAGTACTTC.

This clonotype showed up just a few times. V is TRBV11-3 and J is TRBJ2-2; unclear D gene. Trimming left V 5 bases short and J 4 bases short, with 8 bases between. This CDR3 contains 13 residues. Per the germline V gene, CDR1 is SGHNT and CDR2 is YENEEA. The CDR3 DNA is TGTGCCAGCAGCCCCCGATCCACCGGGGAGCTGTTTTTT. This gives the protein CASSPRSTGELFF.

Ten or more counts support this clonotype. V gene TRBV7-8 combines with J gene TRBJ2-2; D is undetermined. Germline loops: CDR1 SGHVS, CDR2 FQNEAQ. Trimming left V 6 bases short and J 0 bases short, with 14 bases between. CDR3 length: 16 residues. CDR3 coding DNA: TGTGCCAGCAGTCCTTCTATTGAGACGAACACCGGGGAGCTGTTTTTT. Amino acid sequence: CASSPSIETNTGELFF.

There are many counts of this clonotype. In DNA form, the CDR3 reads TGTGCCAGCAGTTTCTCGGGGGCCTCCTACGAGCAGTACTTC. It translates to CASSFSGASYEQYF. The chain joins TRBV27 to TRBJ2-7; D possibly uses TRBD1 or TRBD2 (6 bases each). CDR3 length: 14 amino acids. The V gene's germline CDR1 is MNHEY and CDR2 SMNVEV (reference sequence). V lost 3 bases and J 0 bases, leaving 9 bases between the germline ends.

This clonotype was recorded many times. The chain uses TRBV20-1 and TRBJ2-6; D uncertain. Germline V gene data show CDR1 as DFQATT and CDR2 as SNEGSKA (reference sequence). Trimming stripped 5 bases from V and 0 bases from J, with 8 bases between. This CDR3 has 14 residues. In DNA form, the CDR3 reads TGCAGTGCTCAGATCTCCTCTGGGGCCAACGTCCTGACTTTC. As protein: CSAQISSGANVLTF.

This clonotype showed up many times. The CDR3 here is CASSLGAGTVSYEQYF. CDR3 DNA sequence: TGTGCCAGCAGCTTGGGAGCCGGGACAGTCTCTTACGAGCAGTACTTC. This rearrangement joins TRBV7-9 to TRBJ2-7; 7 bases fit TRBD1. The J segment lost 4 bases and the V segment lost 3 bases, leaving 12 bases of the junction unmatched. The CDR3 runs 16 residues. Germline CDR1 SEHNR, CDR2 FQNEAQ (reference sequence).

This chain uses TRBV12-3 or TRBV12-4 with TRBJ1-1; 9 bases match TRBD1. This CDR3 is 15 amino acids long. The J segment lost 1 base and the V segment lost 5 bases, leaving 5 bases of the junction unmatched. CDR3 bases: TGTGCCAGCAGTGGGACAGGGCAGTCGAACACTGAAGCTTTCTTT. Encoded protein: CASSGTGQSNTEAFF.

This clonotype was seen at least ten times. The chain has TRBV14 and TRBJ1-2; D is possibly TRBD1 (5 bases). Trimming took 2 bases from V and 7 from J, leaving 11 bases between them. CDR3 length equals 13 residues. CDR1 is SGHDN, CDR2 FVKESK, per germline. The CDR3 DNA sequence: TGTGCCAGCAGCCAAACGACAGTTCCTGGCTACACCTTC. Translation gives CASSQTTVPGYTF.

This clonotype was observed a single time. A clone one base away is much larger, so this may be a read error. DNA of the CDR3: TGCAGTACGGGGACAGATTACTATGGCTACACCTTC. Translated: CSTGTDYYGYTF. This sequence joins TRBV20-1 and TRBJ1-2, with TRBD1 matching over 7 bases. Germline V gene sequence: CDR1 DFQATT, CDR2 SNEGSKA (reference sequence). The CDR3 consists of 12 residues. The ends lost 8 bases at V and 3 bases at J; junction bases unmatched: 6.

The chain carries TRBV28 and TRBJ2-7, with a tentative D call TRBD2 (6 bases). Germline V gene data show CDR1 as MDHEN and CDR2 as SYDVKM. Trimming took off 4 bases at V and 4 bases at J, with 14 bases between the two ends. The CDR3 covers 14 residues. CDR3 in DNA: TGTGCCAGCAGTTGGTCGGGACTTACTTACGAGCAGTACTTC. It specifies CASSWSGLTYEQYF. The full variable domain, rest sourced from reference TRBV28 and TRBJ2-7, is DVKVTQSSRYLVKRTGEKVFLECVQDMDHENMFWYRQDPGLGLRLIYFSYDVKMKEKGDIPEGYSVSREKKERFSLILESASTNQTSMYLCASSWSGLTYEQYFGPGTRLTVT.

The DNA for the CDR3 is TGTGCCGCCCGACCGGGATTCACAGATACGCAGTATTTT. This translates into CAARPGFTDTQYF. V is TRBV18 and J is TRBJ2-3; the D gene is possibly TRBD2 (5 bases). From germline, CDR1 is KGHSH and CDR2 LQKENI. The CDR3 spans 13 residues. V gave up 11 bases and J gave up 2 bases, with 14 bases separating them.

This clonotype was observed many times. The genes are TRBV7-8 and TRBJ2-3; 8 positions match TRBD2. The germline V gene encodes CDR1 SGHVS and CDR2 FQNEAQ. The CDR3 consists of 15 residues. The junction had 7 bases not matched to a gene; V was cut back by 5 bases and J by 3 bases. CDR3 sequence (DNA): TGTGCCAGCAGCCTGCGGGTAGCGGGGACAGATACGCAGTATTTT. Its translation is CASSLRVAGTDTQYF.

The chain combines TRBV19 with TRBJ1-4; 9 bases fit TRBD1. This CDR3 contains 13 residues. Germline V gene data show CDR1 as LNHDA and CDR2 as SQIVND (reference sequence). Unmatched junction bases numbered 8, after V lost 10 bases and J lost 8 bases. CDR3 bases: TGTGCCACCTACGGACAGGGGTTGGAAAAACTGTTTTTT. Protein: CATYGQGLEKLFF.

This clonotype was recorded at least ten times. The chain recombines TRBV7-6 with TRBJ2-3; 15 bases are a match to TRBD2. With 5 bases clipped from V and 2 bases from J, the junction kept 5 bases outside the gene matches. The CDR3 loop spans 17 amino acids. From germline, CDR1 is SGHVS and CDR2 FNYEAQ. For the CDR3, the DNA is TGTGCCAGCAGCGTCGGGACTAGCGGGAGGCTCACAGATACGCAGTATTTT. Its translation is CASSVGTSGRLTDTQYF. Looking up the rest from reference TRBV7-6 and TRBJ2-3 gives the full variable domain: GAGVSQSPRYKVTKRGQDVALRCDPISGHVSLYWYRQALGQGPEFLTYFNYEAQQDKSGLPNDRFSAERPEGSISTLTIQRTEQRDSAMYRCASSVGTSGRLTDTQYFGPGTRLTVL.

This clonotype was counted ten times or more. The chain joins TRBV6-5 to TRBJ2-7, with a tentative D call TRBD2 (6 bases). This CDR3 has 15 amino acids. The V gene's germline CDR1 is MNHEY and CDR2 SVGAGI. The V and J ends lost 0 bases and 0 bases respectively, with 9 bases between them. CDR3 nucleotide sequence: TGTGCCAGCAGTTACTCGAGACTAGTCTCCTACGAGCAGTACTTC. Translating gives CASSYSRLVSYEQYF.

This sequence joins TRBV30 and TRBJ2-4; D is perhaps TRBD2 (6 bases). Germline V gives CDR1 GTSNPN, CDR2 SVGIG (reference sequence). V gave up 0 bases and J gave up 5 bases, with 14 bases separating them. The CDR3 is 15 residues long. CDR3 in DNA: TGTGCCTGGAGTGTAAGGCTAGCGAAGGAAAACATTCAGTACTTC. Its protein product is CAWSVRLAKENIQYF.

The gene calls are TRBV3-1 and TRBJ2-7; 16 nucleotides match TRBD2. Per germline, CDR1 LGHDT and CDR2 YNNKEL (reference sequence). This CDR3 has 20 residues. J gave up 4 bases and V 4 bases, and 16 bases lay outside the gene matches. The CDR3 DNA reads as TGTGCCAGCAGCCGAACTCACGGGACTAGCGGGGGGGCTGCCCGTTACGAGCAGTACTTC. Translating gives CASSRTHGTSGGAARYEQYF.

In this sample, this clonotype turned up many times. The chain combines TRBV6-5 with TRBJ2-1; TRBD2 agrees at 12 bases. Germline V CDR1 and CDR2: MNHEY, SVGAGI. The CDR3 length is 16 residues. Trimming at V came to 5 bases and at J to 3 bases, leaving 5 bases not matched to a gene. The CDR3 sequence: CASSVLAGGGYNEQFF. CDR3 DNA sequence: TGTGCCAGCAGTGTACTAGCGGGAGGAGGCTACAATGAGCAGTTCTTC.

This clonotype was detected ten times or more. The V gene is TRBV5-6, the J gene TRBJ2-2; the D call may be TRBD1 or TRBD2 (6 bases each). Germline assignment: CDR1 SGHDT and CDR2 YYEEEE. This CDR3 comprises 17 residues. Trimming took off 4 bases at V and 6 bases at J, with 22 bases between the two ends. CDR3: CASSGLRGRISSGELFF. CDR3 bases: TGTGCCAGCAGCGGACTTCGGGGGCGCATAAGCTCCGGGGAGCTGTTTTTT.